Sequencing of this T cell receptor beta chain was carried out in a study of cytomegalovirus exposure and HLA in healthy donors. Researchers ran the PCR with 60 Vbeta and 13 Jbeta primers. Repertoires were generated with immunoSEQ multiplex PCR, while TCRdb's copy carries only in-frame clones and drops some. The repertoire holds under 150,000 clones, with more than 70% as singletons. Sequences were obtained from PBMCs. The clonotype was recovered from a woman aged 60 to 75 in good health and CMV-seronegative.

CDR3 in amino acids: CASSPTGQGKTQYF. DNA for the CDR3: TGTGCCAGCAGTCCAACCGGACAGGGAAAGACCCAGTACTTC. The rearrangement links TRBV28 to TRBJ2-5, with 8 bases fitting TRBD1. Germline V lookup: CDR1 MDHEN, CDR2 SYDVKM. J was trimmed by 6 bases and V by 5 bases; bases with no gene match: 8. This CDR3 is 14 amino acids long.